What follows are 23 T cell receptor beta chains derived from one specimen sequenced in a study of T cells in localized non-small cell lung cancer. Generated by immunoSEQ multiplex PCR, the TCRdb table keeps only in-frame clones and is missing some. The sample contains about 35,000 clones, around 80% of which appear only once. This specimen was peripheral blood, taken before any cancer treatment. The receptors shown here come from a male donor aged 60 or over with stage III squamous cell lung carcinoma.

The chain joins TRBV28 to TRBJ1-1; no clear D. The V gene's germline CDR1 is MDHEN and CDR2 SYDVKM. The CDR3 spans 14 residues. V was pared by 7 bases and J by 0 bases, with 12 bases between. The CDR3 sequence is CASITGAMNTEAFF. The CDR3 DNA reads TGTGCCAGCATTACCGGAGCGATGAACACTGAAGCTTTCTTT.

The rearrangement joins TRBV10-2 to TRBJ2-7; no definite D call. Germline V gives CDR1 WSHSY, CDR2 SAAADI. This CDR3 is built from 12 residues. V was cut by 11 bases and J by 3 bases, with 14 bases left in between. This chain's CDR3 is CASQGKYYEQYF. The CDR3 nucleotides are TGCGCCTCTCAAGGGAAGTACTACGAGCAGTACTTC.

This clone occurred once. The chain employs TRBV5-1 and TRBJ2-5; 9 bases fit TRBD2. The V segment lost 2 bases and the J segment 5 bases; nucleotides outside the gene matches: 1. The CDR3 consists of 13 residues. Germline V gene sequence: CDR1 SGHRS, CDR2 YFSETQ. Here the CDR3 DNA reads TGCGCCAGCAGCTTTGGACTAGCGGAGACCCAGTACTTC. It specifies CASSFGLAETQYF.

The chain links TRBV16 to TRBJ1-4; TRBD1 agrees at 7 bases. The CDR3 runs to 18 residues. The germline V gene encodes CDR1 KGHSY and CDR2 FQNENV. The V gene end was trimmed by 3 bases and the J gene end by 1 base; junction bases not matched to a gene: 11. The CDR3: CASSHSGTVGGTNEKLFF. DNA for the CDR3: TGTGCCAGCAGCCACTCCGGGACAGTAGGGGGAACTAATGAAAAACTGTTTTTT.

This clone has a handful of counts. V usage is TRBV7-2 and J usage is TRBJ1-2; 12 bases agree with TRBD1. The CDR3 length is 16 residues. V shed 6 bases and J 2 bases; nucleotides not matched to a gene: 7. The germline gives CDR1 SGHTA, CDR2 FQGNSA. CDR3 DNA sequence: TGTGCCAGCAGTCCCGGGACAGGGGGCAGAAACTATGGCTACACCTTC. This codes for CASSPGTGGRNYGYTF.

This sequence joins TRBV7-3 and TRBJ1-1, with D hard to call. This CDR3 has 13 amino acids. Germline loops: CDR1 SGHTA, CDR2 FQGTGA. With 2 bases removed from V and 5 bases from J, the gap between germline ends came to 9 bases. In nucleotides, the CDR3 is TGTGCCAGCAGCTTATTAGCCCGAACTGAAGCTTTCTTT. This codes for CASSLLARTEAFF.

The rearrangement links TRBV18 to TRBJ1-2; TRBD1 agrees at 11 bases. J was trimmed by 6 bases and V by 4 bases; bases with no gene match: 1. CDR3 length equals 13 residues. Germline CDR1 reads KGHSH; CDR2 reads LQKENI. The CDR3 loop is CASSQGQGDGYTF. Written as DNA, the CDR3 is TGTGCCAGCTCACAGGGACAGGGGGATGGCTACACCTTC.

This chain connects TRBV5-4 to TRBJ2-1; 8 bases agree with TRBD1. The germline V gene has CDR1 SGHNT and CDR2 YYREEE (reference sequence). J gave up 5 bases and V 4 bases, and 8 bases lay outside the gene matches. The CDR3 has 15 residues. CDR3 coding DNA: TGTGCCAGCAGCCTCAGGGGGCCCTTAAACAATGAGCAGTTCTTC. Its protein product is CASSLRGPLNNEQFF.

The genes are TRBV2 and TRBJ1-6; D gene uncertain. The CDR3 covers 15 residues. Germline CDR1 and CDR2: SNHLY and FYNNEI. The V and J ends lost 3 bases and 5 bases respectively, with 11 bases between them. This CDR3 reads CASSDLGAHNSPLHF. The CDR3 DNA reads TGTGCCAGCAGTGATTTAGGCGCCCATAATTCACCCCTCCACTTT.

The chain joins TRBV5-4 to TRBJ2-1; possible D gene TRBD1, 5 bases. From germline, CDR1 is SGHNT and CDR2 YYREEE (reference sequence). The CDR3 extends over 13 amino acids. Trimming took off 4 bases at V and 3 bases at J, with 8 bases between the two ends. The CDR3 coding sequence is TGTGCCAGCAGCCTGGACAACTACAATGAGCAGTTCTTC. Protein sequence: CASSLDNYNEQFF.

This chain joins TRBV5-1 and TRBJ1-1, with unresolved D. CDR1 is SGHRS and CDR2 is YFSETQ in the germline V gene. The CDR3 runs 14 residues. V was clipped by 4 bases and J by 1 base, with 11 bases between them. CDR3 DNA: TGCGCCAGCAGCCCGGAACACAGGAACACTGAAGCTTTCTTT. This encodes CASSPEHRNTEAFF.

This chain uses TRBV2 with TRBJ1-5, with 9 bases lining up with TRBD1. The germline V gene encodes CDR1 SNHLY and CDR2 FYNNEI. V lost 6 bases, J lost 3 bases, and 3 bases stayed unmatched. The length of the CDR3 is 14 residues. In DNA form, the CDR3 reads TGTGCCAGCAGCGGGACAGGGTTCAATCAGCCCCAGCATTTT. Encoded protein: CASSGTGFNQPQHF.

The rearrangement joins TRBV4-1 to TRBJ2-4; TRBD2 aligns across 7 bases. Germline CDR1 is MGHRA and CDR2 is YSYEKL. This CDR3 is 15 amino acids long. Trimming at V came to 0 bases and at J to 6 bases, leaving 5 bases not matched to a gene. The CDR3, as DNA: TGCGCCAGCAGCCAAGAGGGGGGGACGGGAAACATTCAGTACTTC. Protein sequence: CASSQEGGTGNIQYF.

The rearrangement uses TRBV28 and TRBJ1-5, with TRBD1 matching 9 bases. The junction had 4 bases not matched to a gene; V was cut back by 5 bases and J by 2 bases. Germline CDR1 reads MDHEN; CDR2 reads SYDVKM. The CDR3 has 15 amino acids. This CDR3 reads CASSPRTGGNQPQHF. In nucleotides, the CDR3 is TGTGCCAGCAGTCCGCGGACAGGGGGCAATCAGCCCCAGCATTTT.

In DNA, the CDR3 is TGTGCCAGCAGTGAAGAGCGGGGGAGCACAGATACGCAGTATTTT. It codes for CASSEERGSTDTQYF. J is TRBJ2-3 and V is TRBV25-1; TRBD2 agrees at 8 bases. CDR1 is MGHDK, CDR2 SYGVNS, per germline. The CDR3 is 15 amino acids. The trim removed 2 bases at V and 0 bases at J, leaving 1 base unmatched.

The CDR3 protein is CASSATQGSSYEQYF. The DNA for the CDR3 is TGTGCCAGCAGTGCTACACAGGGGTCCTCCTACGAGCAGTACTTC. V is TRBV28 and J is TRBJ2-7; 7 bases match TRBD1. The V gene's germline CDR1 is MDHEN and CDR2 SYDVKM. J lost 0 bases, V lost 5 bases, and 7 bases had no gene match. This CDR3 is built from 15 residues.

This chain links TRBV5-1 with TRBJ2-7; 10 nucleotides line up with TRBD1. The CDR3 is 15 residues long. With 4 bases clipped from V and 1 base from J, the junction kept 5 bases outside the gene matches. Germline V gene lookup returns CDR1 SGHRS and CDR2 YFSETQ. Here the CDR3 reads CASSRDRGSSYEQYF. CDR3 sequence (DNA): TGCGCCAGCAGCAGGGACAGGGGTTCTTCCTACGAGCAGTACTTC.

This chain joins TRBV5-4 and TRBJ2-7; no reliable D call. The germline V gene encodes CDR1 SGHNT and CDR2 YYREEE (reference sequence). There are 11 residues in the CDR3. V was trimmed by 2 bases and J by 5 bases, leaving 5 bases between them. The CDR3 sequence is CASSFFDEQYF. The CDR3 DNA reads as TGTGCCAGCAGCTTCTTCGACGAGCAGTACTTC.

The chain couples TRBV27 to TRBJ1-5, with D possibly TRBD1 on 5 matching bases. Deletions cut 4 bases from V and 4 bases from J, with 11 bases between. The germline V gene encodes CDR1 MNHEY and CDR2 SMNVEV (reference sequence). The CDR3 contains 14 residues. CDR3 in amino acids: CASSSTSGNQPQHF. The DNA of the CDR3 is TGTGCCAGCAGTTCGACATCAGGGAATCAGCCCCAGCATTTT.

The CDR3 DNA follows: TGTGCCAGCAGCCTCGGACAGTACAATGAGCAGTTCTTC. It is translated as CASSLGQYNEQFF. The rearrangement uses TRBV5-4 and TRBJ2-1; D might be TRBD1 (6 bases). With 4 bases removed from V and 4 bases from J, the gap between germline ends came to 9 bases. Per germline, CDR1 SGHNT and CDR2 YYREEE (reference sequence). This CDR3 is 13 amino acids long.

The J gene is TRBJ1-6, the V gene TRBV7-3, with D unclear. Germline V gene data show CDR1 as SGHTA and CDR2 as FQGTGA. The CDR3 has 14 amino acids. V was cut by 1 base and J by 8 bases, with 9 bases left in between. CDR3 nucleotides: TGTGCCAGCAGCTTAAAGGTTGCGGATTCACCCCTCCACTTT. Translation: CASSLKVADSPLHF.

The chain has TRBV4-1 and TRBJ2-7; D is undetermined. Trimming shortened V by 1 base and J by 2 bases, and 12 bases separated the two germline ends. This CDR3 is 15 amino acids long. Germline V gene lookup returns CDR1 MGHRA and CDR2 YSYEKL. CDR3 amino acids: CASSQVTAIPYEQYF. In DNA, the CDR3 is TGCGCCAGCAGCCAAGTAACAGCGATTCCCTACGAGCAGTACTTC.

A few counts support this clone. This chain connects TRBV7-9 to TRBJ1-1; D is unresolved. Germline assignment: CDR1 SEHNR and CDR2 FQNEAQ (reference sequence). CDR3 length equals 13 residues. The V and J ends lost 6 bases and 1 base respectively, with 9 bases between them. The chain's CDR3 is CASRQVQNTEAFF. DNA for the CDR3: TGTGCCAGCAGGCAAGTGCAGAACACTGAAGCTTTCTTT.